This record looks at one T cell receptor (beta chain) sequence and its context. As yet, its antigen is unknown. The sample belongs to a study of shared clonotypes between healthy human individuals. Overall study context: Each donor contributed plates that comprised three CD4 naive, three CD4 memory, two CD8 naive and one CD8 memory. Study-level results: Non-shared clonotypes were found to have lower generation probabilities than the clonotypes that were shared by all four of the sorted-subset donors. Tissue TCR repertoires likely differ from these blood-only repertoires.

CDR1 and CDR2 (germline): MNHEY, SMNVEV (reference sequence). V was cut by 6 bases and J by 4 bases, with 16 bases left in between. The CDR3 is 14 amino acids. It was CD45RO-negative cells, positively selected for CCR7, that made up naive CD8 cells, with terminally differentiated effector memory CD45RA+ cells excluded. Each of the donors was a healthy adult who was HIV-negative and had not had a recent acute infection or vaccination. Here immunoSEQ multiplex PCR was the method, and the copy in TCRdb shows in-frame clones only, minus some. The sample contains hundreds of thousands of clones, 96% of which appear only once.

The source is a woman in her twenties or thirties in good health. This sequence joins TRBV27 and TRBJ2-7; D may correspond to TRBD1 or TRBD2 (6 bases each). The sequenced sample was naive CD8+ T cells sorted from blood. The CDR3 region is CASRSGAVGYEQYF. The CDR3 DNA reads as TGTGCCAGCAGGTCGGGGGCTGTGGGATACGAGCAGTACTTC.